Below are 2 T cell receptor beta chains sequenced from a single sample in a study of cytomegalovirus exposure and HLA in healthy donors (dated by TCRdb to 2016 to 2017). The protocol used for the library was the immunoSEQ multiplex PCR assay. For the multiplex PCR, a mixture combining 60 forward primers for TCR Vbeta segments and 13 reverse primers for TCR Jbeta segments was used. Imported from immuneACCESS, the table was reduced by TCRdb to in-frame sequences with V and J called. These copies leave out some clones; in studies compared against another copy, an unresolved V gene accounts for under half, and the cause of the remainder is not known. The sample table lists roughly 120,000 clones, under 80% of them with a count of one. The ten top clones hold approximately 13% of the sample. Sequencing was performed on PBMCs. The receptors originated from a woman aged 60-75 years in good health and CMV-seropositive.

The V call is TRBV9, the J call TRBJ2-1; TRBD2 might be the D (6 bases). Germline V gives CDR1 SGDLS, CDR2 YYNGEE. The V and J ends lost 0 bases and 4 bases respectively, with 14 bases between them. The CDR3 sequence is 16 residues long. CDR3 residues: CASSVVGTSEYNEQFF. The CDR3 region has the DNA TGTGCCAGCAGCGTAGTCGGGACTTCCGAGTACAATGAGCAGTTCTTC.

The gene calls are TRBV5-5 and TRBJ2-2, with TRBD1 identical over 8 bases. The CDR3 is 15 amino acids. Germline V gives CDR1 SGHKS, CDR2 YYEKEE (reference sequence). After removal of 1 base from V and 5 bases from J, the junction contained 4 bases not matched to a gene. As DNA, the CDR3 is TGTGCCAGCAGCTTGACAGGGGGGTTAACCGGGGAGCTGTTTTTT. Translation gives CASSLTGGLTGELFF.